These 12 T cell receptor beta chains were sequenced from one sample in a study of shared clonotypes between healthy human individuals. This table comes from immunoSEQ multiplex PCR, and its TCRdb copy is limited to in-frame clones, with some not included. The repertoire consists of about 1,500,000 clones, with 95% to 97% occurring once and the leading ten covering roughly 1.2%. The sequenced material came from naive CD4+ T cells sorted from blood. Documented subset: CD45RA+ positively selected. The receptors originated from a man aged 30 to 45 in good health.

The chain carries TRBV18 and TRBJ2-1, with 8 bases identical to TRBD2. After removal of 2 bases from V and 0 bases from J, the junction contained 12 bases not matched to a gene. CDR1 KGHSH and CDR2 LQKENI come from the germline V gene. The CDR3 is made up of 19 amino acids. CDR3: CASSPIPNSGISSYNEQFF. The CDR3 DNA reads TGTGCCAGCTCACCAATCCCAAATAGCGGGATTAGCTCCTACAATGAGCAGTTCTTC.

This clone came up once. The chain joins TRBV2 to TRBJ1-5, with a tentative D call TRBD1 (5 bases). V gave up 6 bases and J gave up 1 base, with 16 bases separating them. The germline gives CDR1 SNHLY, CDR2 FYNNEI. CDR3 length: 16 amino acids. This CDR3 reads CASRTGKGMSNQPQHF. The DNA of the CDR3 is TGTGCCAGCAGGACGGGAAAGGGGATGAGCAATCAGCCCCAGCATTTT.

The rearrangement joins TRBV12-1 to TRBJ1-5. TRBV12-1 is reported as a pseudogene. This CDR3 contains 15 residues. CDR3 coding DNA: TGTGCCAGCAGCCCTCGGGTAGCGGGCAATCAGCCCCAGCATTTT. Translation: CASSPRVAGNQPQHF.

The rearrangement uses TRBV10-3 and TRBJ1-2; 10 nucleotides align to TRBD1. After removal of 4 bases from V and 2 bases from J, the junction contained 4 bases not matched to a gene. Germline loops: CDR1 ENHRY, CDR2 SYGVKD. The length of the CDR3 is 15 residues. The chain's CDR3 is CAISALGQGNYGYTF. DNA for the CDR3: TGTGCCATCAGTGCTTTGGGACAGGGGAACTATGGCTACACCTTC.

The gene calls are TRBV25-1 and TRBJ2-7; the D is unclear. The germline CDR1 and CDR2 sequences are MGHDK and SYGVNS. The CDR3 runs 14 residues. The V end was cut by 5 bases, the J end by 0 bases, with 11 bases between. The chain's CDR3 is CASSRATPSYEQYF. DNA for the CDR3: TGTGCCAGCAGTAGGGCTACTCCCTCCTACGAGCAGTACTTC.

Here the CDR3 DNA reads TGTGCCATCAGTGAGTCCACGCTAGCGGGCCCCGGGGAGCTGTTTTTT. Translated: CAISESTLAGPGELFF. V and J are TRBV10-3 and TRBJ2-2; 8 bases are a match to TRBD2. V was pared by 0 bases and J by 6 bases, with 6 bases of the junction left unmatched. Germline V gene lookup returns CDR1 ENHRY and CDR2 SYGVKD. The CDR3 is 16 amino acids.

The chain employs TRBV2 and TRBJ2-7; no definite D call. CDR1 and CDR2 (germline): SNHLY, FYNNEI. This CDR3 spans 14 amino acids. The V end lost 3 bases, the J end lost 6 bases, and 15 bases lay between the germline ends. Here the CDR3 reads CASSDQVGSPEQYF. The CDR3 DNA sequence: TGTGCCAGCAGTGATCAGGTTGGCTCCCCCGAGCAGTACTTC.

This clone has just one count. The chain carries TRBV28 and TRBJ1-5, with 8 bases lining up with TRBD1. V lost 5 bases and J lost 2; bases outside the gene matches: 8. From germline, CDR1 is MDHEN and CDR2 SYDVKM. The CDR3 is 16 residues long. CDR3 amino acids: CASSPHRGKGNQPQHF. CDR3 bases: TGTGCCAGCAGTCCCCACAGGGGGAAAGGCAATCAGCCCCAGCATTTT.

This clone was recorded a few times. Other DNA sequences in the same sample also yield this CDR3. The chain links TRBV7-2 to TRBJ2-7; D gene uncertain. This CDR3 region has 11 residues. Trimming took 4 bases from V and 3 from J, leaving 4 bases between them. Per the germline V gene, CDR1 is SGHTA and CDR2 is FQGNSA. CDR3 bases: TGTGCCAGCAGCTCATACTACGAGCAGTACTTC. Translated: CASSSYYEQYF.

The chain couples TRBV2 to TRBJ2-7; D remains unclear. V was clipped by 8 bases and J by 2 bases, with 16 bases between them. CDR3 size: 14 residues. Germline CDR1 is SNHLY and CDR2 is FYNNEI. The CDR3 DNA follows: TGTGCCAGCCAAGAATGGGTGCGAACCTACGAGCAGTACTTC. Its protein is CASQEWVRTYEQYF.

This rearrangement joins TRBV10-2 to TRBJ2-1, with TRBD2 identical over 7 bases. Per the germline V gene, CDR1 is WSHSY and CDR2 is SAAADI. V trimming: 8 bases; J trimming: 5 bases; junction bases outside the gene matches: 21. The CDR3 sequence is 18 residues long. The chain's CDR3 is CASGSGGRNSDGDNEQFF. CDR3 coding DNA: TGCGCCAGCGGGTCGGGCGGGAGAAATTCCGATGGTGACAATGAGCAGTTCTTC.

The chain joins TRBV5-5 to TRBJ1-2; D call uncertain. V lost 3 bases to trimming and J lost 5 bases, with 11 bases between them. The germline V gene has CDR1 SGHKS and CDR2 YYEKEE (reference sequence). CDR3 length: 13 residues. The CDR3 region has the DNA TGTGCCAGCAGCTACGACGGCGAGTATGGCTACACCTTC. Amino acids: CASSYDGEYGYTF.